A selection of T cell receptor beta chains follows, all from one sample in a study of radiotherapy plus CTLA-4 blockade in lung cancer. The repertoire was sequenced with immunoSEQ multiplex PCR; TCRdb's copy has only in-frame clones and lacks some. The table lists roughly 78,000 clones, around 80% of them singletons. Sequenced material: peripheral blood, taken from a patient treated with radiotherapy plus ipilimumab. Source of these receptors: a human donor with non-small cell lung cancer who had a complete response to radiotherapy plus ipilimumab. CDR3s leave out the opening cysteine and the closing phenylalanine or tryptophan. Fields, in order: D gene, V gene, CDR3 protein. The D gene is left open where the match is weak.

D: .; V: TRBV4-3; CDR3: ASSQDWPEWGASRATNEKLF
D: .; V: TRBV5-1; CDR3: ASLPISGATGELF
D: .; V: TRBV9; CDR3: ASSLNPGTPGGEQY
D: .; V: TRBV5-6; CDR3: ASSQNDYEQY
D: TRBD1; V: TRBV7-2; CDR3: ASSQRDRGILAGANVLT
D: .; V: TRBV10-1; CDR3: ASSELRQNTEAF
D: .; V: TRBV18; CDR3: ASSPSVDYNEQF
D: TRBD1; V: TRBV5-4; CDR3: ASSSGTGGVFANTEAF
D: .; V: TRBV7-8; CDR3: ASSLEARSTEAF
D: TRBD1; V: TRBV7-2; CDR3: ASDSGTGYGYT
D: TRBD1; V: TRBV2; CDR3: ASRGTGLGNQPQH
D: .; V: TRBV30; CDR3: AKSRDSLGEQF
D: TRBD1; V: TRBV19; CDR3: ASKDPGTGNTEAF
D: .; V: TRBV7-9; CDR3: ASSQLGISYNEQF
D: TRBD1; V: TRBV10-1; CDR3: ASSPDRGRTYEQY
D: .; V: TRBV4-1; CDR3: ASSRSGTYADTQY
D: .; V: TRBV11-3; CDR3: ASSSPDSYEQY
D: .; V: TRBV7-2; CDR3: ASSLLQREQF
D: .; V: TRBV5-1; CDR3: ASSSPGRSQETQY
D: .; V: TRBV5-1; CDR3: ASSSSGVNTGELF
D: .; V: TRBV2; CDR3: ASKLTGELF
D: .; V: TRBV5-1; CDR3: ASSWALASVRNEQF
D: .; V: TRBV11-2; CDR3: ASSLEPGPNYGYT
D: TRBD1; V: TRBV29-1; CDR3: SVAGQGTYYEQY
D: .; V: TRBV12-5; CDR3: ASGLPQNTEAF
D: TRBD1; V: TRBV6-5; CDR3: ASSLGTGGNEQF
D: .; V: TRBV7-9; CDR3: ASSLGEGGNANEQF
D: .; V: TRBV5-6; CDR3: ASSRGQLNYGYT
D: TRBD1; V: TRBV7-2; CDR3: ASSPFGRGGSGNTIY
D: .; V: TRBV10-3; CDR3: AISESNQVREQF
D: TRBD1; V: TRBV7-9; CDR3: ASSLGTGGPNEKLF
D: TRBD1; V: TRBV4-3; CDR3: ASSQARAGGADTQY
D: TRBD2; V: TRBV2; CDR3: ASSEGLAGDGELF
D: TRBD2; V: TRBV19; CDR3: ASSREGGLSEAKNIQY
D: .; V: TRBV7-2; CDR3: ASSRGGQPYEQY
D: TRBD1; V: TRBV19; CDR3: ASRAPGGNEQF
D: .; V: TRBV18; CDR3: ASSRTGNTEAF
D: .; V: TRBV19; CDR3: ASSIASRTEAF
D: .; V: TRBV27; CDR3: ASKPYSLVREVRYNEQF
D: .; V: TRBV11-3; CDR3: ASSLGQRRGETQY
D: TRBD1; V: TRBV11-2; CDR3: ASSSTGGNNEQF
D: .; V: TRBV5-1; CDR3: ASSLAKGNTEAF
D: TRBD2; V: TRBV10-1; CDR3: ASSEYPGLAARETQY
D: .; V: TRBV5-1; CDR3: ASSLPGNLNTEAF
D: TRBD1; V: TRBV6-1; CDR3: ASTPGGFGFTQH
D: TRBD1; V: TRBV11-3; CDR3: ASSPNRGGNEKLF
D: .; V: TRBV4-1; CDR3: ASSHSFGADQETQY
D: .; V: TRBV10-3; CDR3: AISESTGGPNEKLF
D: .; V: TRBV30; CDR3: AWGQGEEPQH
D: .; V: TRBV6-5; CDR3: ASSYGGGLVNGYT
D: .; V: TRBV29-1; CDR3: SGRGDSYNEQF
D: TRBD2; V: TRBV5-1; CDR3: ASSSRTSGRVGEQF
D: TRBD2; V: TRBV7-8; CDR3: ASTPSGRANEQF